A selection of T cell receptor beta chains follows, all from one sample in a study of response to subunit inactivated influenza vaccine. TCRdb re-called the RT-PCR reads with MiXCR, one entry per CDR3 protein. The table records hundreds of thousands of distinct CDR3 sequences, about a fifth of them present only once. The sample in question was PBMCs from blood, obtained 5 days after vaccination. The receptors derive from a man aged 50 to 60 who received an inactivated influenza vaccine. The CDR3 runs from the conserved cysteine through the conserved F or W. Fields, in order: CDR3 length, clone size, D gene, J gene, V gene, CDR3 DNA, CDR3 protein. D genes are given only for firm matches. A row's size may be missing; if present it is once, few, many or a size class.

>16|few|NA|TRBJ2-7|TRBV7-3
TGTGCCAGCAGCTCCGACCCGGGACTTACCTCCTACGAGCAGTACTTC
CASSSDPGLTSYEQYF
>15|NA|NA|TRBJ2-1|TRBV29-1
TGCAGCGTTGAGGTCAGAGGGGCGCCGGGCAATGAGCAGTTCTTC
CSVEVRGAPGNEQFF
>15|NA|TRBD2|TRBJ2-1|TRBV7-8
TGTGCCAGCAGCCGTACTAGCGGGAGTGTCAATGAGCAGTTCTTC
CASSRTSGSVNEQFF
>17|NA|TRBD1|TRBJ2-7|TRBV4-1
TGCGCCAGCAGCCAAGATATCTTGACAGGGGGGGGTTACGAGCAGTACTTC
CASSQDILTGGGYEQYF
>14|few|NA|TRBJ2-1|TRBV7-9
TGTGCCTCACTGCGGCTAGACGCACCCAATGAGCAGTTCTTC
CASLRLDAPNEQFF
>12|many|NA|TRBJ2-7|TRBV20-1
TGCAGTGCTAGAGATAACGGCTACGAGCAGTACTTC
CSARDNGYEQYF
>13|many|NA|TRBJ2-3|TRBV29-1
TGCAGCGTTGAGGTTGTCGTGGCAGATACGCAGTATTTT
CSVEVVVADTQYF
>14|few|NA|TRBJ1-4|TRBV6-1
TGTGCCAGCAGTCCGACAGAGGCTCGTGAAAAACTGTTTTTT
CASSPTEAREKLFF
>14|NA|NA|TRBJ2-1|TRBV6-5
TGTGCCAGCAGTTACTCGTTCCAAGGGACTGAGCAGTTCTTC
CASSYSFQGTEQFF
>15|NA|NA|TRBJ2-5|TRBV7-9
TGTGCCAGCAGCTTAGACTTGGCAGGGCGAGAGACCCAGTACTTC
CASSLDLAGRETQYF
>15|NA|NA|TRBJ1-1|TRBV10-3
TGTGCCATCAGTGAGTTTGGGGAAGTGAACACTGAAGCTTTCTTT
CAISEFGEVNTEAFF
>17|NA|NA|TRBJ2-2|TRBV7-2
TGTGCCAGCAGCAAGGACCCCCCGGGTAGTAACACCGGGGAGCTGTTTTTT
CASSKDPPGSNTGELFF
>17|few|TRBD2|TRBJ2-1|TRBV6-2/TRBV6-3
TGTGCCAGCAGTTTCAGTTTAGGACTAGAAAGAGTCAATGAGCAGTTCTTC
CASSFSLGLERVNEQFF
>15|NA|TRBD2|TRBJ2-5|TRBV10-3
TGTGCCATCAGTTTGACTAGCGGGAGTCAAGAGACCCAGTACTTC
CAISLTSGSQETQYF
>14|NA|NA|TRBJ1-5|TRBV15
TGTGCCACCAGCAGATACGGGTATGATCAGCCCCAGCATTTT
CATSRYGYDQPQHF
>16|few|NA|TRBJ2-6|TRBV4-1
TGCGCCAGCAGCCAACCCGGGAGAGGTGGGGCCAACGTCCTGACTTTC
CASSQPGRGGANVLTF
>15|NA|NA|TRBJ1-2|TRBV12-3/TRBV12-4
TGTGCCAGCAGTTTAGAGTTATCCTGGAGAGGAGGCTACACCTTC
CASSLELSWRGGYTF
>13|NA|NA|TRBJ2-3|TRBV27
TGTGCCAGCAGTTTATTAACTAGCGATACGCAGTATTTT
CASSLLTSDTQYF
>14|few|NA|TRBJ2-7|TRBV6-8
TGTGCCAGCAGCCGTCCCGGGACCCCTTACGAGCAGTACTTC
CASSRPGTPYEQYF
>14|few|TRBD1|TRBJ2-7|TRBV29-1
TGCAGCGTTTCTCGGACAGGGCTTTTTAACGAGCAGTACTTC
CSVSRTGLFNEQYF
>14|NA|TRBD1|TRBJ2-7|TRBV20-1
TGCAGTGCTGCGCAGGGGACAGGGGGGTACGAGCAGTACTTC
CSAAQGTGGYEQYF
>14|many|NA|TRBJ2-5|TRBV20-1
TGCAGTGCTGCCCTCGGGGCGAGAGGAGAGACCCAGTACTTC
CSAALGARGETQYF
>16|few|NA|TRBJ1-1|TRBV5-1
TGCGCCAGCAGCTTGTCAGGGGCGGCAGGGGACACTGAAGCTTTCTTT
CASSLSGAAGDTEAFF
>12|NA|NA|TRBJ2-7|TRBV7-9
TGTGCCAGCAGCTATTTGGGGGAGGAGCAGTACTTC
CASSYLGEEQYF
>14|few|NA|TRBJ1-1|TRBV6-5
TGTGCCAGCAGTTACGGAAACCTGGTCACTGAAGCTTTCTTT
CASSYGNLVTEAFF
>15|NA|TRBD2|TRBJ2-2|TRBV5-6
TGTGCCAGCAGCTTGGGGCGGGAGTACACCGGGGAGCTGTTTTTT
CASSLGREYTGELFF
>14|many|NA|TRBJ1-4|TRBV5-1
TGCGCCAGCAGCCCCGGCGGATCGGTGGAAAAACTGTTTTTT
CASSPGGSVEKLFF
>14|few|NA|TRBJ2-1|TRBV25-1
TGTGCCAGCAGTTCTCGGACCTCCTACAATGAGCAGTTCTTC
CASSSRTSYNEQFF
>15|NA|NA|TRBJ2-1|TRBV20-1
TGCAGTGCTAGAGCCAGGGGTGGCGACTACAATGAGCAGTTCTTC
CSARARGGDYNEQFF
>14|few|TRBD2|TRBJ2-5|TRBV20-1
TGCAGTGCTAGAGGAGACCCGGGAGGAGAGACCCAGTACTTC
CSARGDPGGETQYF
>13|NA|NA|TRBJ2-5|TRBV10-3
TGTGCCATCAGTGAACCTCCGAGGGTGACCCAGTACTTC
CAISEPPRVTQYF
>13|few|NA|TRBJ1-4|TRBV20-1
TGCAGTGCTGAGGGAGCAGGAAATGAAAAACTGTTTTTT
CSAEGAGNEKLFF
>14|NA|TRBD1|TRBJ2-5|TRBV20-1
TGCAGTGCTAGTCCGGGACAGGTCAAAGAGACCCAGTACTTC
CSASPGQVKETQYF
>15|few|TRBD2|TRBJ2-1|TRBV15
TGTGCCACCAGCATGGGCGGGAGGGTCTTGAATGAGCAGTTCTTC
CATSMGGRVLNEQFF
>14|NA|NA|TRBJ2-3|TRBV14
TGTGCCAGCAGCCAAGCCGCCCTTTGGGATACGCAGTATTTT
CASSQAALWDTQYF
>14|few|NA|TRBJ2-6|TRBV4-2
TGTGCCAGCGACTCTGGGGCTGGGGCCAACGTCCTGACTTTC
CASDSGAGANVLTF
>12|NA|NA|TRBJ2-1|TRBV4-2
TGTGCCAGCAGCCAAGTTAGGGATGAGCAGTTCTTC
CASSQVRDEQFF
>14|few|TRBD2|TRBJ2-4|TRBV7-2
TGTGCCAGCAGCCCAGGGGGGACTAGCGGGAATCAGTACTTC
CASSPGGTSGNQYF
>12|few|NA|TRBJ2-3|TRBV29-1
TGCAGCGTTGATATCTTCACAGATACGCAGTATTTT
CSVDIFTDTQYF
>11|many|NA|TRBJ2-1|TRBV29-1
TGCAGCACGAGGAACTCCGCTGAGCAGTTCTTC
CSTRNSAEQFF
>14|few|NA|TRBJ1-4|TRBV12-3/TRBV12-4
TGTGCCAGCGGACTCGGACTGTTTAATGAAAAACTGTTTTTT
CASGLGLFNEKLFF
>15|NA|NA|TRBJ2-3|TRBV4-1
TGCGCCAGCACCCAAGGTGACGGTAGCACAGATACGCAGTATTTT
CASTQGDGSTDTQYF
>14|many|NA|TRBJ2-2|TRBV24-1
TGTGCCACCAGTGCCAGATCGAACACCGGGGAGCTGTTTTTT
CATSARSNTGELFF
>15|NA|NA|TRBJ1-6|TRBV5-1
TGCGCCAGTAAAATAAGGGACGGACATAATTCACCCCTCCACTTT
CASKIRDGHNSPLHF
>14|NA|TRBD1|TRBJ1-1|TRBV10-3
TGTGCCATCAGTGTGAGGGGGCCGGGGACTGAAGCTTTCTTT
CAISVRGPGTEAFF
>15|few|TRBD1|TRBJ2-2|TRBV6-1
TGTGCCAGCCGAAACAGGGGGCTCGGCACCGGGGAGCTGTTTTTT
CASRNRGLGTGELFF